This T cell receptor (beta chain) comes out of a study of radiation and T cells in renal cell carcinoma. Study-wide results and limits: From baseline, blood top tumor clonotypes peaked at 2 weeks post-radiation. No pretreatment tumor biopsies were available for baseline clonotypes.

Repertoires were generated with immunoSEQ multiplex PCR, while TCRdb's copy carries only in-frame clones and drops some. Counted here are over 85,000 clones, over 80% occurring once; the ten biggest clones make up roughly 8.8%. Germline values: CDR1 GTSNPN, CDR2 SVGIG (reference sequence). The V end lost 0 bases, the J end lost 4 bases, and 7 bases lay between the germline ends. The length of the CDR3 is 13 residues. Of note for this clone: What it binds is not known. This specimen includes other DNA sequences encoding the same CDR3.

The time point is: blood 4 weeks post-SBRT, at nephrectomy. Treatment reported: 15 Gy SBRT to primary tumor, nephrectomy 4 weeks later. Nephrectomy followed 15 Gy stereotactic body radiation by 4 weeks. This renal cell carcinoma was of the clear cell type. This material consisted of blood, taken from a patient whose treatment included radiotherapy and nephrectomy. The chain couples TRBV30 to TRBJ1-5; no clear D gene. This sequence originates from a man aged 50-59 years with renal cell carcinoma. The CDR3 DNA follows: TGTGCCTGGAGTGTACTGGGGAATCAGCCCCAGCATTTT. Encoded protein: CAWSVLGNQPQHF. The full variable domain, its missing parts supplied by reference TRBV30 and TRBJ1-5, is SQTIHQWPATLVQPVGSPLSLECTVEGTSNPNLYWYRQAAGRGLQLLFYSVGIGQISSEVPQNLSASRPQDRQFILSSKKLLLSDSGFYLCAWSVLGNQPQHFGDGTRLSIL.